The entry below describes one T cell receptor (beta chain). The antigen is not known. The data belong to a study of blood T cells in healthy people across ages. Overall study results and limits: There were more naive CD4+ cells and higher diversity in long-lived donors than in aged donors. Higher naive T cell percentage went strongly together with higher TCR beta diversity.

CDR1 and CDR2 from the germline V gene are SNHLY and FYNNEI. This CDR3 is built from 13 residues. Combining a sample-barcoded 5' primer with a J-beta primer mix, a second PCR ran for about 6 to 11 cycles. TCRdb reprocessed the 5' RACE reads via MiXCR and lists one record per CDR3 protein. Altogether some 900,000 distinct CDR3 sequences are present, under 50% being singletons, with the ten largest covering 13%. The sequenced sample was blood. The receptor was isolated from a man aged 25 to 40 in good health. The chain employs TRBV2 and TRBJ2-5, with 10 bases matching TRBD2. The J call is uncertain, as TRBJ2-7 better fits the DNA end. Here the CDR3 reads CAGSVRTSGEQYF. For the CDR3, the DNA is TGTGCCGGCTCCGTCCGGACTAGCGGCGAGCAGTACTTC.